Listed below are T cell receptor beta chains from one sample, sequenced in a study of T cell responses to AZD1222 COVID-19 vaccine. Profiling relied on immunoSEQ multiplex PCR, and the TCRdb table lists in-frame clones only, not all of them. The repertoire consists of some 170,000 clones, with 70% to 90% occurring once and the leading ten covering roughly 4%. Here the sequenced sample was peripheral blood, taken 28 days after the second dose of the MenACWY control vaccine. Receptors originate from an adult who received the MenACWY meningococcal vaccine as a control. Each CDR3 is given with its conserved first and last residue. The order of the fields is V gene, D gene, J gene, CDR3 protein, CDR3 DNA. A D gene is named only where the DNA matches it firmly.

TRBV10-2,NA,TRBJ2-7,CASSESPGTYEQYF,TGCGCCAGCAGTGAGTCCCCCGGGACCTACGAGCAGTACTTC
TRBV5-4,TRBD1,TRBJ1-2,CASSLGDSIFYGYTF,TGTGCCAGCAGCTTGGGGGACAGTATCTTCTATGGCTACACCTTC
TRBV6-1,NA,TRBJ1-6,CASSERGLVDSPLHF,TGTGCCAGCAGTGAACGGGGGCTGGTTGATTCACCCCTCCACTTT
TRBV10-1,TRBD1,TRBJ2-5,CASSETGTGGETQYF,TGCGCCAGCAGTGAGACCGGGACAGGGGGGGAGACCCAGTACTTC
TRBV14,TRBD1,TRBJ2-2,CASSFNRGYTGELFF,TGTGCCAGCAGCTTTAACAGGGGATACACCGGGGAGCTGTTTTTT
TRBV24-1,NA,TRBJ2-3,CATSRQSSTDTQYF,TGTGCCACCAGCCGGCAGTCATCCACAGATACGCAGTATTTT
TRBV24-1,NA,TRBJ2-2,CATSEPLGEGANTGELFF,TGTGCCACCAGTGAGCCTCTTGGAGAGGGGGCGAACACCGGGGAGCTGTTTTTT
TRBV18,NA,TRBJ1-4,CASSATGINEKLFF,TGTGCCAGCTCAGCCACAGGGATTAATGAAAAACTGTTTTTT
TRBV9,NA,TRBJ2-5,CASSVVGETQYF,TGTGCCAGCAGCGTAGTCGGGGAGACCCAGTACTTC
TRBV28,TRBD1,TRBJ1-6,CASNLGQGVVNSPLHF,TGTGCCAGCAACTTGGGACAGGGCGTTGTAAACTCACCCCTCCACTTT
TRBV7-9,NA,TRBJ1-3,CASSFDGTTIYF,TGTGCCAGCAGCTTTGACGGGACCACCATATATTTT
TRBV5-4,NA,TRBJ1-1,CASSLMGGAPSEAFF,TGTGCCAGCAGCTTGATGGGGGGGGCACCAAGTGAAGCTTTCTTT
TRBV7-2,TRBD1,TRBJ1-4,CASSLAVTGVAEKLFF,TGTGCCAGCAGCTTAGCGGTTACAGGGGTGGCCGAAAAACTGTTTTTT
TRBV9,TRBD2,TRBJ2-7,CASSGSGTSGAYEQYF,TGTGCCAGCAGCGGATCCGGGACTAGCGGGGCCTACGAGCAGTACTTC
TRBV7-9,NA,TRBJ1-4,CASSLNGATNEKLFF,TGTGCCAGCAGCTTAAATGGTGCAACTAATGAAAAACTGTTTTTT
TRBV6-2/TRBV6-3,NA,TRBJ2-7,CASSYPAGRITYEQYF,TGTGCCAGCAGTTACCCGGCGGGACGGATAACCTACGAGCAGTACTTC
TRBV19,TRBD1,TRBJ2-1,CASTPRDRGPIF,TGTGCCAGCACGCCTCGGGACAGGGGGCCGATCTTC
TRBV29-1,NA,TRBJ2-7,CSVGGAYEQYF,TGCAGCGTTGGCGGGGCCTACGAGCAGTACTTC
TRBV28,TRBD1,TRBJ1-2,CASSTGQGGGYTF,TGTGCCAGCAGTACCGGACAGGGAGGCGGCTACACCTTC
TRBV5-1,NA,TRBJ2-3,CASSLAVGFTDTQYF,TGCGCCAGCAGCTTGGCGGTGGGATTCACAGATACGCAGTATTTT
TRBV28,NA,TRBJ1-4,CASSKHWGKLFF,TGTGCCAGCAGCAAGCACTGGGGAAAACTGTTTTTT
TRBV18,NA,TRBJ1-1,CASSLSEGNTEAFF,TGTGCCAGCTCACTGTCCGAAGGGAACACTGAAGCTTTCTTT
TRBV6-5,NA,TRBJ1-4,CASRIYGLGAGKLFF,TGTGCCAGCAGGATATACGGGCTGGGGGCAGGGAAACTGTTTTTT